A selection of T cell receptor beta chains follows, all from one sample in a study of blood T cell repertoires in COVID-19. Measured with immunoSEQ multiplex PCR; TCRdb has only the in-frame clones, and not every one. The sample holds fewer than 350,000 clones, around 81% seen once. Sequenced sample: peripheral blood. The origin of the receptors is a woman aged 55-69 years with active or convalescent COVID-19. Both conserved end residues are part of each CDR3. A D gene is named only where the DNA matches it firmly. Clone size is not always given. Where it is, it says once, few, many or a class for expanded clones.

>TRBV6-1|.|TRBJ2-5|few
TGTGCCAGCAGTGAAGGACAGCTCATCCAAGAGACCCAGTACTTC
CASSEGQLIQETQYF
>TRBV4-3|.|TRBJ1-1|few
TGCGCCAGCAGCCACAATCAGGTGACTGAAGCTTTCTTT
CASSHNQVTEAFF
>TRBV27|.|TRBJ1-3|.
TGTGCCAGCAGTTTCGCAGGGTCGGCTGGAAACACCATATATTTT
CASSFAGSAGNTIYF
>TRBV11-2|.|TRBJ2-3|once
TGTGCCAGCAGACGTCCAGGGCTTAGCACAGATACGCAGTATTTT
CASRRPGLSTDTQYF
>TRBV5-5|.|TRBJ1-5|.
TGTGCCAGCAGCTCGGTCGGGGGGGCGGATCAGCCCCAGCATTTT
CASSSVGGADQPQHF
>TRBV7-8|.|TRBJ1-2|few
TGTGCCAGCAGCTTGACAGAAAATAACTATGGCTACACCTTC
CASSLTENNYGYTF
>TRBV9|.|TRBJ1-2|many
TGTGCCAGCAGCGTAGGGGTCGAGCCTGATAGTGATACTAGTGGATGCTTC
CASSVGVEPDSDTSGCF
>TRBV21-1|.|TRBJ1-2|.
TGTGCCAGCAGCATGGGACAGCACTATGGCTACACCTTC
CASSMGQHYGYTF
>TRBV2|TRBD1|TRBJ1-6|.
TGTGCCAGCAGAAGTCAGGGGGCTAATTCACCCCTCCACTTT
CASRSQGANSPLHF
>TRBV6-4|.|TRBJ2-7|once
TGTGCCAGCTCCCGAGAGGGGGGGGGTCTTTCCTACGAGCAGTACTTC
CASSREGGGLSYEQYF
>TRBV9|.|TRBJ2-7|few
TGTGCCAGCAGCGTAGATGGGAGCTACGAGCAGTACTTC
CASSVDGSYEQYF
>TRBV13|.|TRBJ2-4|.
TGTGCCAGCACCCTCCGCGGAAAAAACATTCAGTACTTC
CASTLRGKNIQYF
>TRBV28|TRBD1|TRBJ1-1|.
TGTGCCAGCAGCCCTAACAGGGGGCGGAACACTGAAGCTTTCTTT
CASSPNRGRNTEAFF
>TRBV9|.|TRBJ1-2|.
TGTGCCAGCAGCGTAGGGCAGGGAGGGGGCTACACCTTC
CASSVGQGGGYTF
>TRBV30|.|TRBJ1-2|.
TGTGCCTGGAGTGTAAAAGGAATCCCGGAGTATGGCTACACCTTC
CAWSVKGIPEYGYTF
>TRBV6-2/TRBV6-3|.|TRBJ1-5|.
TGTGCCAGCAGTTACCCCGGGATCGGGCAGCCCCAGCATTTT
CASSYPGIGQPQHF
>TRBV27|.|TRBJ2-7|.
TGTGCCAGCAGAACAGGACCTCACAACCCCTACGAGCAGTACTTC
CASRTGPHNPYEQYF
>TRBV9|.|TRBJ1-6|.
TGTGCCAGCAGCGTAGGGGGAGATAATTCACCCCTCCACTTT
CASSVGGDNSPLHF
>TRBV2|TRBD2|TRBJ2-4|.
TGTGCCAGCAGTGACCTCCTAGCGGGACGGGGCATTCAGTACTTC
CASSDLLAGRGIQYF
>TRBV6-5|.|TRBJ1-2|few
TGTGCCAGCAGTTACTCTTCAGGGGACGGCTACACCTTC
CASSYSSGDGYTF
>TRBV7-9|TRBD2|TRBJ2-1|.
TGTGCCAGCAGCCCCTCGCCGGGGGGACGCTTCTTTCCCCAGCAGTTCTTC
CASSPSPGGRFFPQQFF
>TRBV11-2|TRBD2|TRBJ2-3|.
TGTGCCAGCAGCTTTAGCGGGGGGGCGAAAGATACGCAGTATTTT
CASSFSGGAKDTQYF
>TRBV7-9|.|TRBJ1-1|.
TGTGCCAGCAGCTGGAACAGGGCTAACACTGAAGCTTTCTTT
CASSWNRANTEAFF
>TRBV6-2/TRBV6-3|.|TRBJ2-5|.
TGTGCCAGCAGTTACCTTACAAGGGACAACGGGGAGACCCAGTACTTC
CASSYLTRDNGETQYF
>TRBV14|TRBD1|TRBJ2-5|.
TGTGCCAGCAGCCATCCTGACAGGGTGGTAGAGACCCAGTACTTC
CASSHPDRVVETQYF
>TRBV27|.|TRBJ2-3|.
TGTGCCAGCAGTTTGGACAGCTCCGGCCATACGCAGTATTTT
CASSLDSSGHTQYF
>TRBV30|.|TRBJ1-5|.
TGTGCCTGGAGTGTACAAAGTGTTCAGCCCCAGCATTTT
CAWSVQSVQPQHF
>TRBV6-5|.|TRBJ2-1|.
TGTGCCAGCAGTACCACAGGGTACAATGAGCAGTTCTTC
CASSTTGYNEQFF
>TRBV12-3/TRBV12-4|.|TRBJ1-1|once
TGTGCCAGCAGTTTTGTTAAGAACACTGAAGCTTTCTTT
CASSFVKNTEAFF
>TRBV7-2|TRBD1|TRBJ1-6|.
TGTGCCAGCAGCCTAACAGGGGGAGCTTCACCCCTCCACTTT
CASSLTGGASPLHF
>TRBV28|.|TRBJ1-2|.
TGTGCCAGCGCTATTGGTGCTCACTATGGCTACACCTTC
CASAIGAHYGYTF
>TRBV11-1|TRBD1|TRBJ2-3|few
TGTGCCAGCAGACGGGGACAGGGGACAGATACGCAGTATTTT
CASRRGQGTDTQYF
>TRBV7-9|.|TRBJ2-2|.
TGTGCCAGCAGCTTAAGTCGAATGGGCTCCGGGGAGCTGTTTTTT
CASSLSRMGSGELFF
>TRBV25-1|.|TRBJ2-7|.
TGTGCCAGCAGACAGGACTCCTACGAGCAGTACTTC
CASRQDSYEQYF
>TRBV12-3/TRBV12-4|.|TRBJ2-7|few
TGTGCCAGCAGCTTTAGGGGTAAGGGCGAGCAGTACTTC
CASSFRGKGEQYF
>TRBV5-4|.|TRBJ2-5|.
TGTGCCAGCAGCTTGGCCCCTGGTGGGCAGCAAGAGACCCAGTACTTC
CASSLAPGGQQETQYF
>TRBV27|TRBD1|TRBJ2-3|.
TGTGCCAGCAGTTTATCCACCAGGGGGGATACGCAGTATTTT
CASSLSTRGDTQYF
>TRBV3-1/TRBV3-2|.|TRBJ2-5|.
TGTGCCAGCAGCCAAGAAGGTTGGGGGGATCAAGAGACCCAGTACTTC
CASSQEGWGDQETQYF
>TRBV5-1|TRBD2|TRBJ2-2|.
TGCGCCAGCAGCTGGTCTAGCGGGAACACCGGGGAGCTGTTTTTT
CASSWSSGNTGELFF
>TRBV7-8|TRBD2|TRBJ2-1|.
TGTGCCAGCAGCCTCGGACTAGCGGATTACAATGAGCAGTTCTTC
CASSLGLADYNEQFF